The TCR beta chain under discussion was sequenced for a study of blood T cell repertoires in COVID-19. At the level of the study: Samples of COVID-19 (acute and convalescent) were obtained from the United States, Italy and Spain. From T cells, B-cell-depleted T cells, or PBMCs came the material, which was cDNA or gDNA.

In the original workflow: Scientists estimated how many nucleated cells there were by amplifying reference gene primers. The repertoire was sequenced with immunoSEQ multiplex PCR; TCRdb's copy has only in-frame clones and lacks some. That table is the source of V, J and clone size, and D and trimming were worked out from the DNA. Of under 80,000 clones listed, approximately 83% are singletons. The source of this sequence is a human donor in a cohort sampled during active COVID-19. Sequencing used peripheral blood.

The CDR3 here is CASSLGGPGDEQYF. DNA for the CDR3: TGCGCCAGCAGCTTGGGGGGGCCAGGTGACGAGCAGTACTTC. This sequence joins TRBV5-1 and TRBJ2-7; possible D gene TRBD1, 6 bases. V was cut by 0 bases and J by 5 bases, with 12 bases left in between. CDR3 size: 14 residues. The germline V gene encodes CDR1 SGHRS and CDR2 YFSETQ.